Included here is one T cell receptor beta chain sequence, with context. Since no conserved phenylalanine or tryptophan closes the CDR3, a read error is the likely cause. These data belong to a study of blood T cells in healthy people across ages. At least 7 million PBMCs were isolated per sample. The V end lost 0 bases, the J end lost 6 bases, and 6 bases lay between the germline ends. Germline V gives CDR1 LGHDT, CDR2 YNNKEL (reference sequence). The CDR3 has 14 amino acids. Using a J-beta primer mix together with a sample-barcoded 5' primer, a second PCR was run for about 7 to 12 cycles. In TCRdb, the 5' RACE reads were re-called with MiXCR into one record per CDR3 protein. The sample lists about a million distinct CDR3 sequences; under 40% were seen once.

The receptor comes from a man aged 18 to 30 in good health. The chain combines TRBV3-1 with TRBJ1-6; D possibly corresponds to TRBD1 (5 bases). The material sequenced was blood. The CDR3: CASSQEDTNSPLHS. CDR3 in DNA: TGTGCCAGCAGCCAAGAGGACACTAATTCACCCCTCCACTCT.